This TCR beta chain was sequenced for a study of blood T cell repertoires in COVID-19. On the study more broadly: Samples of COVID-19 (acute and convalescent) were obtained from the United States, Italy and Spain.

Patients in Seattle were enrolled during active infection, then followed longitudinally. Original analysis: Estimation of nucleated cell counts was performed using reference gene primer amplification. Profiling relied on immunoSEQ multiplex PCR, and the TCRdb table lists in-frame clones only, not all of them. The V and J calls and clone size come from that table; D and trimming were worked out from the DNA. The repertoire holds around 120,000 clones, with 90% as singletons. V was clipped by 4 bases and J by 3 bases; unmatched bases: 10. CDR1 is LNHDA and CDR2 is SQIVND in the germline V gene (reference sequence). CDR3 length: 16 amino acids.

This receptor was identified in a woman aged 60-70 years with COVID-19, enrolled during active disease. The chain combines TRBV19 with TRBJ2-7; 9 bases agree with TRBD1. Specimen: peripheral blood. CDR3 DNA: TGTGCCAGTAGTAGGGGTAGTGCGGACAGGGGCTACGAGCAGTACTTC. Translated: CASSRGSADRGYEQYF.